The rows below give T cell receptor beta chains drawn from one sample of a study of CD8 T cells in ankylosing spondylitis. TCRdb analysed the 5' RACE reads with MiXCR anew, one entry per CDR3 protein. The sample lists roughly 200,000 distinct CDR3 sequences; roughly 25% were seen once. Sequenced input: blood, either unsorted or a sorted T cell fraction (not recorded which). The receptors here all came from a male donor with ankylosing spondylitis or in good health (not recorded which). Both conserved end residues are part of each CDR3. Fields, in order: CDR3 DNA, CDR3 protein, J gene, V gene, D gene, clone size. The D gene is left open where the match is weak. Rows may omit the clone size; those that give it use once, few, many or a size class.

cdr3_nt: TGTGCCAGCAGCCCAGGACTAGCGGGAAGAGAGCAGTTCTTC
cdr3_aa: CASSPGLAGREQFF
j_call: TRBJ2-1
v_call: TRBV5-6
d_call: TRBD2
clone_size: many

cdr3_nt: TGCAGTGCTAGAGTAGCGGGACTAACCTACGGCGAGCAGTTCTTC
cdr3_aa: CSARVAGLTYGEQFF
j_call: TRBJ2-1
v_call: TRBV20-1
d_call: TRBD2
clone_size: few

cdr3_nt: TGCGCCAGCAGCCTTGCCCAGAGTAACACCGGGGAGCTGTTTTTT
cdr3_aa: CASSLAQSNTGELFF
j_call: TRBJ2-2
v_call: TRBV5-1
d_call: .
clone_size: many

cdr3_nt: TGTGCCAGCAGCGAAAGGGGGGTGAACTATGGCTACACCTTC
cdr3_aa: CASSERGVNYGYTF
j_call: TRBJ1-2
v_call: TRBV12-3/TRBV12-4
d_call: .
clone_size: .

cdr3_nt: TGCAGCGCCAGGGAGGGCGACACTAAAGCTTTCTTT
cdr3_aa: CSAREGDTKAFF
j_call: TRBJ1-1
v_call: TRBV29-1
d_call: .
clone_size: .

cdr3_nt: TGTGCCAGCAGCCCCGCGAGGACGACCAATCAGCCCCAGCATTTT
cdr3_aa: CASSPARTTNQPQHF
j_call: TRBJ1-5
v_call: TRBV27
d_call: .
clone_size: many

cdr3_nt: TGCGCCAGCTTCAGGACTAGCGGGAGAGGGCGGGGTTGGCATGAGCAGTTCTTC
cdr3_aa: CASFRTSGRGRGWHEQFF
j_call: TRBJ2-1
v_call: TRBV5-1
d_call: TRBD2
clone_size: many

cdr3_nt: TGCGCCAGCAGCTTGAGTCCCGGACGGCTGGCAGATACGCAGTATTTT
cdr3_aa: CASSLSPGRLADTQYF
j_call: TRBJ2-3
v_call: TRBV5-1
d_call: .
clone_size: many

cdr3_nt: TGCAGTGCTTCGATTTTCTACGAGCAGTACTTC
cdr3_aa: CSASIFYEQYF
j_call: TRBJ2-7
v_call: TRBV20-1
d_call: .
clone_size: few

cdr3_nt: TGTGCCAGCAGGCACGGGGACAGGGAAATTAGCTACACCTTC
cdr3_aa: CASRHGDREISYTF
j_call: TRBJ1-2
v_call: TRBV7-9
d_call: TRBD1
clone_size: many

cdr3_nt: TGCAGCGCAGGACAGGGGCTAAGCTCCTACAATGAGCAGTTCTTC
cdr3_aa: CSAGQGLSSYNEQFF
j_call: TRBJ2-1
v_call: TRBV29-1
d_call: TRBD1
clone_size: .

cdr3_nt: TGTGCCATCAGTTGGCTAGCGGGAGAAAAATACAATGAGCAGTTCTTC
cdr3_aa: CAISWLAGEKYNEQFF
j_call: TRBJ2-1
v_call: TRBV10-3
d_call: TRBD2
clone_size: many

cdr3_nt: TGCGCCAGCACTACGAATATGAACACTGAAGCTTTCTTT
cdr3_aa: CASTTNMNTEAFF
j_call: TRBJ1-1
v_call: TRBV5-1
d_call: .
clone_size: .

cdr3_nt: TGTGCCAGCTCACCATTCGGGACAGTCTACAATGAGCAGTTCTTC
cdr3_aa: CASSPFGTVYNEQFF
j_call: TRBJ2-1
v_call: TRBV18
d_call: TRBD1
clone_size: few

cdr3_nt: TGCGCCAGCAGCCAAGGACAGGGACCTAACTATGGCTACACCTTC
cdr3_aa: CASSQGQGPNYGYTF
j_call: TRBJ1-2
v_call: TRBV4-3
d_call: TRBD1
clone_size: many

cdr3_nt: TGTGCCACCGCGGACATAGCCTCCTACGAGCAGTACTTC
cdr3_aa: CATADIASYEQYF
j_call: TRBJ2-7
v_call: TRBV15
d_call: .
clone_size: many

cdr3_nt: TGTGCCAGCTCACCAGCGGGAGGGCCGAGTGAGCAGTTCTTC
cdr3_aa: CASSPAGGPSEQFF
j_call: TRBJ2-1
v_call: TRBV18
d_call: TRBD2
clone_size: many

cdr3_nt: TGCAGTGCCAATGACAGGAGACTAGCCAAAAACATTCAGTACTTC
cdr3_aa: CSANDRRLAKNIQYF
j_call: TRBJ2-4
v_call: TRBV20-1
d_call: .
clone_size: .

cdr3_nt: TGCGCCAGCAGCCCTGTCGACCGGGAGGCCAACGTCCTGACTTTC
cdr3_aa: CASSPVDREANVLTF
j_call: TRBJ2-6
v_call: TRBV4-1
d_call: .
clone_size: many

cdr3_nt: TGCAGCGCGGGGGGCGGAACTAACTATGGCTACACCTTC
cdr3_aa: CSAGGGTNYGYTF
j_call: TRBJ1-2
v_call: TRBV29-1
d_call: .
clone_size: .

cdr3_nt: TGCAGCGCAGGACAGGGCGGGAATCAGCCCCAGCATTTT
cdr3_aa: CSAGQGGNQPQHF
j_call: TRBJ1-5
v_call: TRBV29-1
d_call: TRBD1
clone_size: many

cdr3_nt: TGTGCCACCAGTGATTTTAGGGACAGGGCGAAAGATACGCAGTATTTT
cdr3_aa: CATSDFRDRAKDTQYF
j_call: TRBJ2-3
v_call: TRBV24-1
d_call: TRBD1
clone_size: many

cdr3_nt: TGTGCCAGCAGCTGGGACAGGGGGTTCACTGAAGCTTTCTTT
cdr3_aa: CASSWDRGFTEAFF
j_call: TRBJ1-1
v_call: TRBV7-2
d_call: TRBD1
clone_size: once

cdr3_nt: TGTGCCAGCAGCCAGACAGATACGCAGTATTTT
cdr3_aa: CASSQTDTQYF
j_call: TRBJ2-3
v_call: TRBV7-9
d_call: .
clone_size: many